A selection of T cell receptor beta chains follows, all from one sample in a study of blood T cell repertoires in COVID-19. The assay was immunoSEQ multiplex PCR, and TCRdb's table has in-frame clones only and misses some. This table holds around 94,000 clones, around four fifths found once. Sequenced sample: peripheral blood. The source of these receptors is a human donor in a cohort sampled during active COVID-19. Both conserved end residues are part of each CDR3. A D gene is named only where the DNA matches it firmly. Rows may omit the clone size; those that give it use once, few, many or a size class.

CASSEFLLAELYNEQFF	TRBD2	TRBV7-2	-
CASSFLTGGPYEQYF	TRBD1	TRBV5-1	-
CASSPDRGSAGGQFF	TRBD1	TRBV7-9	-
CASSRERSSYNEQFF	-	TRBV18	-
CASSLNPAGGSTGELFF	TRBD2	TRBV7-2	-
CASSQEGGLAGRIYEQYF	TRBD2	TRBV14	-
CASFPLEDGRTYGYTF	-	TRBV23-1	once
CSAPGLAGGRDTQYF	TRBD2	TRBV29-1	-
CASSSGLFTGELFF	-	TRBV7-3	-
CASSRDRGYHRVAEINYGYTF	TRBD1	TRBV18	-
CASSFLGTGGLGSYNEQFF	TRBD1	TRBV13	-
CASSGGWTSGGAGEQFF	TRBD2	TRBV6-1	-
CASSEAGGTEAFF	-	TRBV2	-
CASSFYRSSTDTQYF	-	TRBV7-9	-
CASSLVMVAASSGANVLTF	-	TRBV7-2	-
CASSKDRGHTEAFF	TRBD1	TRBV18	few
CASSSRDSYNEQFF	TRBD1	TRBV5-4	-
CASSPNQTRFSTDTQYF	-	TRBV5-5	-
CASSLWRGRETQYF	-	TRBV5-1	-
CASSQVNREGYGYTF	-	TRBV3-1/TRBV3-2	-
CASSWGYSAKNIQYF	-	TRBV19	-
CASSLLSGGADTQYF	TRBD2	TRBV7-3	-
CASSVAGIILGNEQFF	-	TRBV9	-
CSASYRTGSNEQFF	TRBD1	TRBV20-1	-
CASQTGDFYGYTF	TRBD1	TRBV2	-
CASSPDRGVNYGYTF	-	TRBV6-5	-
CASSRTSGQDTQYF	TRBD2	TRBV11-1	-
CASGFDRVSPSSAKNIQYF	TRBD1	TRBV12-5	-
CASSQDRLAGFDTQYF	TRBD2	TRBV3-1/TRBV3-2	-
CASSYRPGGSYNEQFF	-	TRBV7-3	-
CASSQGQGNTDTQYF	TRBD1	TRBV18	few
CASSLVRQTNSPLHF	-	TRBV7-9	-
CATSRSWRDSSYEQYF	-	TRBV15	-
CASSLRQGIYNEQFF	TRBD1	TRBV19	-
CASSPPQVNTGELFF	-	TRBV23-1	-
CASSHERPVRRYTEAFF	-	TRBV4-1	few
CASSEARTGPNTEAFF	TRBD1	TRBV6-1	-
CATNLRPGGFYGYTF	TRBD1	TRBV19	-
CASSYRGRDTEAFF	TRBD1	TRBV6-6	-
CASSTPGLAGTGELFF	TRBD2	TRBV18	-
CASSPDGGTAGELFF	-	TRBV5-1	-
CASSQDRAQPQHF	TRBD1	TRBV7-9	few